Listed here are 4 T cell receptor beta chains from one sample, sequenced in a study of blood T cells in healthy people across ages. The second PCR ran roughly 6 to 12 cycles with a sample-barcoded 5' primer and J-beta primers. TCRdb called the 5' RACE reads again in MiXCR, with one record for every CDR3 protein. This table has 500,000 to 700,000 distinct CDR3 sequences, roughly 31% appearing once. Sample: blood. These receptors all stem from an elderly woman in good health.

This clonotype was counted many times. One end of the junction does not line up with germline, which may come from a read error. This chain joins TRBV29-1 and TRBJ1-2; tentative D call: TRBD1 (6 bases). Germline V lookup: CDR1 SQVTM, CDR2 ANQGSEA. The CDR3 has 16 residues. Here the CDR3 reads CSVEDRPDKTAYGYTF. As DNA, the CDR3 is TGCAGCGTCGAAGACAGGCCCGATAAAACGGCTTATGGCTACACCTTC.

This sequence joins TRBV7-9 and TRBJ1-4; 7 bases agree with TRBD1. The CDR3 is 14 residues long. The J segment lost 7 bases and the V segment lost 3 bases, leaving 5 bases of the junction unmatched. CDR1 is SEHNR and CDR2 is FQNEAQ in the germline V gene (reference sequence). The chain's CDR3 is CASSFTGTAEKLFF. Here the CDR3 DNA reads TGTGCCAGCAGCTTTACCGGGACAGCTGAAAAACTGTTTTTT.

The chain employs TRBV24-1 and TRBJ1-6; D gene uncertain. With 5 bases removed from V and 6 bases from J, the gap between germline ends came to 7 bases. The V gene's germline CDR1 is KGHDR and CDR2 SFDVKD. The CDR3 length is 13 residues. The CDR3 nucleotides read TGTGCCACCAGTGCCCACCCTAATTCACCCCTCCACTTT. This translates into CATSAHPNSPLHF.

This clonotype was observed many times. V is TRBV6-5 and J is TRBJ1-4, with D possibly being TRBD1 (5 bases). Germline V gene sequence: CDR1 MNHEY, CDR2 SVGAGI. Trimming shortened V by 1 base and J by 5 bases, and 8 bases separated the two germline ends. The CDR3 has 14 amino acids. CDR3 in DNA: TGTGCCAGCAGTTACTTGCAGGGCAATGAAAAACTGTTTTTT. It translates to CASSYLQGNEKLFF.